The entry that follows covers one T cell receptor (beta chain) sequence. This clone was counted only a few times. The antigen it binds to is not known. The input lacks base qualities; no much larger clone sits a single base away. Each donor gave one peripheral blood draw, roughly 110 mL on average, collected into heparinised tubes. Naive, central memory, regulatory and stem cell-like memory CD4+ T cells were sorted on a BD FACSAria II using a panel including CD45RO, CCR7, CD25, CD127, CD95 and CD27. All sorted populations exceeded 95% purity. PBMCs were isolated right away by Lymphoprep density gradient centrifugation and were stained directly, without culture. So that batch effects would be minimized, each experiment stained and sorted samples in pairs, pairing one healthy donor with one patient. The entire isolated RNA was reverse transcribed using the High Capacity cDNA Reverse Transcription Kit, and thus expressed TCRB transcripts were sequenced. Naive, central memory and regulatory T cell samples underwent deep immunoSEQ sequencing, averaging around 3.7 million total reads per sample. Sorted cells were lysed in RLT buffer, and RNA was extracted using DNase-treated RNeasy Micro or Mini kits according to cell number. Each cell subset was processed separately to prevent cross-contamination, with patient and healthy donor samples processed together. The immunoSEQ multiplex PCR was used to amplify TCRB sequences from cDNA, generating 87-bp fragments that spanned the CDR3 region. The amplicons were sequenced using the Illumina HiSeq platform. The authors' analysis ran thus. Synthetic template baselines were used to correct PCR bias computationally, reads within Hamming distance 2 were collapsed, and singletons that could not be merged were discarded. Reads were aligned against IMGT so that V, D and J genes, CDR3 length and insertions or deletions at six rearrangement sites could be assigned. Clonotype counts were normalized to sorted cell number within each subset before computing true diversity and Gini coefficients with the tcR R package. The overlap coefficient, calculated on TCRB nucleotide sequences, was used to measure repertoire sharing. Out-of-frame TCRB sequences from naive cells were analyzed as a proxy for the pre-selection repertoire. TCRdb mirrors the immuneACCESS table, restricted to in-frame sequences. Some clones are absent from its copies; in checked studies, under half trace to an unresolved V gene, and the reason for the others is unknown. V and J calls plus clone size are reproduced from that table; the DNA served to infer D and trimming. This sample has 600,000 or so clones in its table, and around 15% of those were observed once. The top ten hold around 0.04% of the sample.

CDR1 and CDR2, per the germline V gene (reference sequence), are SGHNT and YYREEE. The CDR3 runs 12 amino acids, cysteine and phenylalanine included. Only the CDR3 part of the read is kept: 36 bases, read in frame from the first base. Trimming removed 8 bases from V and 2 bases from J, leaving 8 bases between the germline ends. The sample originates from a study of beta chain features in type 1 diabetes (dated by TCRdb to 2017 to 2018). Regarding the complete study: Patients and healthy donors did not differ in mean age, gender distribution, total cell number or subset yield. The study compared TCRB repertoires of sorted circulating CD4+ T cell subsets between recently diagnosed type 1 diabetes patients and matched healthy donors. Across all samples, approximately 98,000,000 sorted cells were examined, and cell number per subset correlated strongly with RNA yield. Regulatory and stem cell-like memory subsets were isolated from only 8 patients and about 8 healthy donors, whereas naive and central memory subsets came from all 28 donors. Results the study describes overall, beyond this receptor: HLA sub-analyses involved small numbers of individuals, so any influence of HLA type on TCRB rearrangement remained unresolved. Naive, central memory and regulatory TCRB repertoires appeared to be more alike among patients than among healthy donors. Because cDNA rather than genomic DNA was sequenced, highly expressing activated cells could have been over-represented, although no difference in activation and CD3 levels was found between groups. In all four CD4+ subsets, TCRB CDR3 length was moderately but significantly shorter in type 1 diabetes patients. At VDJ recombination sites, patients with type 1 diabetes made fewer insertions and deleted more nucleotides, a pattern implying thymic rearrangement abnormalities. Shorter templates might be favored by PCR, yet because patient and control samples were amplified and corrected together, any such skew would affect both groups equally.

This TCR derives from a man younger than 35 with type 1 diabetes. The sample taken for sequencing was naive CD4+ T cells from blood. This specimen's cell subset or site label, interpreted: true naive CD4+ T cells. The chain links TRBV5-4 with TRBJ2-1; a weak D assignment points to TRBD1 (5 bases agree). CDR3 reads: CARTEPYNEQFF. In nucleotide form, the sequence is TGTGCCAGGACAGAACCCTACAATGAGCAGTTCTTC. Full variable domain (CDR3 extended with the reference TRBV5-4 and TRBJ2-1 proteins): ETGVTQSPTHLIKTRGQQVTLRCSSQSGHNTVSWYQQALGQGPQFIFQYYREEENGRGNFPPRFSGLQFPNYSSELNVNALELDDSALYLCARTEPYNEQFFGPGTRLTVL.